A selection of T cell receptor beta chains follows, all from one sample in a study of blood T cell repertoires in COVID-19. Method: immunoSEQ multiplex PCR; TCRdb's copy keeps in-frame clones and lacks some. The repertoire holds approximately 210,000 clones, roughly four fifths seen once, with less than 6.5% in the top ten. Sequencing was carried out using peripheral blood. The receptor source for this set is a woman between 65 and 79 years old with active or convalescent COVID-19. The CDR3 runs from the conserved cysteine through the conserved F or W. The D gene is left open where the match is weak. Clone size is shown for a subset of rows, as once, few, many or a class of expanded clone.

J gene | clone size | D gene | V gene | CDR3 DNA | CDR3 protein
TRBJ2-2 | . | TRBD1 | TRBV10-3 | TGTGCCATCAGCACCACAGGGGCGAACACCGGGGAGCTGTTTTTT | CAISTTGANTGELFF
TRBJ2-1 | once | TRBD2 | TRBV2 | TGTGCCAGCAGTACCACCGCCGGGACTATCTTACAGTTCTTC | CASSTTAGTILQFF
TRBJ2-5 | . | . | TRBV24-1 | TGTGCCACCAGTGATCGAGGAGAGACCCAGTACTTC | CATSDRGETQYF
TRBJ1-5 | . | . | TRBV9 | TGTGCCAGCAGCGCCGGACAGATCAATCAGCCCCAGCATTTT | CASSAGQINQPQHF
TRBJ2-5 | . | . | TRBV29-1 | TGCAGCGTTGCCTCCGGGAATCGAGAGACCCAGTACTTC | CSVASGNRETQYF
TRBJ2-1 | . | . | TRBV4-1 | TGCGCCAGCAGCCAAGATGACCAGAGAGGGGGGGATGAGCAGTTCTTC | CASSQDDQRGGDEQFF
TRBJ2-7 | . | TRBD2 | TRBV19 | TGTGCCAGTAGTATATCTGGGACTAGAAGTGACTACGAGCAGTACTTC | CASSISGTRSDYEQYF
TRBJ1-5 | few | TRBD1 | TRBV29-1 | TGCAGCGTTGGGGTTGACAGGGGCCAGCCCCAGCATTTT | CSVGVDRGQPQHF
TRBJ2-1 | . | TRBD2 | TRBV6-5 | TGTGCCAGCAGCGCGGGGGGTGAGGGCAATGAGCAGTTCTTC | CASSAGGEGNEQFF
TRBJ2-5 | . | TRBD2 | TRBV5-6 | TGTGCCAGCAGCGTGACTAGCGGGAGGGGAGAGACCCAGTACTTC | CASSVTSGRGETQYF
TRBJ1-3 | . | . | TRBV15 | TGTGCCACCAGCAGAGATCGGGGATCTGGAAACACCATATATTTT | CATSRDRGSGNTIYF
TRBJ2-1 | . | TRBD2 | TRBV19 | TGTGCCAGTAGTATAAAGGTGGCTAGCGGGAGGCACAATGAGCAGTTCTTC | CASSIKVASGRHNEQFF
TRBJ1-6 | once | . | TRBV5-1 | TGCGCCAGCAGCCACAGACCGACGGCCACCAACTATAATTCACCCCTCCACTTT | CASSHRPTATNYNSPLHF
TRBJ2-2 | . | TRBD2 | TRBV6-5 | TGTGCCAGCAGTAGAGGACTAGCGGGAACCGGGGAGCTGTTTTTT | CASSRGLAGTGELFF
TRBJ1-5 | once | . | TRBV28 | TGTGCCAGCAGTCTCCTCAATCAGCCCCAGCATTTT | CASSLLNQPQHF
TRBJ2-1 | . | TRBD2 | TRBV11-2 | TGTGCCAGCAGCTTAGTTGGTAGCGGGAATGAGCAGTTCTTC | CASSLVGSGNEQFF
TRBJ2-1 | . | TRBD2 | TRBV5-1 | TGCGCCAGCAGCCCCAGGACTAGCGGGAGTATGGGCAGTGAGCAGTTCTTC | CASSPRTSGSMGSEQFF
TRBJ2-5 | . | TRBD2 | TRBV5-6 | TGTGCCAGCAGCTTCAGGACTAGCGGGATTTCCCACACAAGGGAGACCCAGTACTTC | CASSFRTSGISHTRETQYF
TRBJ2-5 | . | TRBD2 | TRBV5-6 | TGTGCCAGCTCTAGCGGGACCCAGGGGGAGACCCAGTACTTC | CASSSGTQGETQYF
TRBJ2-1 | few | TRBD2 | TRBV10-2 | TGCGCCAGCAGTCCAGGGACTAGGAACTACAATGAGCAGTTCTTC | CASSPGTRNYNEQFF
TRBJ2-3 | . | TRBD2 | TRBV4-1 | TGCGCCAGCAGGTCAAACGTATTTGCGCGGGAGGGTAGGGATACGCAGTATTTT | CASRSNVFAREGRDTQYF
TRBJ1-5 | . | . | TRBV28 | TGTGCCAGCAGCCCCGGGAATTCCGTACAGCCCCAGCATTTT | CASSPGNSVQPQHF
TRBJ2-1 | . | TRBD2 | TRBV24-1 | TGTGCCACCAGTGATGTGGGAGGGCCGGACAATGAGCAGTTCTTC | CATSDVGGPDNEQFF
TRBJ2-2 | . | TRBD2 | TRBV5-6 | TGTGCCAGCAGCCCGGGACTAGCGGGGAACACCGGGGAGCTGTTTTTT | CASSPGLAGNTGELFF
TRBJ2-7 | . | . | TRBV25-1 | TGTGCCAGCAGTGAAGGGGTTAGCGGACGCGAGCAGTACTTC | CASSEGVSGREQYF
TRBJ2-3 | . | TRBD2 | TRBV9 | TGTGCCAGCAGCGTAGCTGGGTTAGCGGGGGGCACAGATACGCAGTATTTT | CASSVAGLAGGTDTQYF
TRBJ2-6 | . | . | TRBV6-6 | TGTGCCACCCCTAGCGAGAGTCCTTCTGGGGCCAACGTCCTGACTTTC | CATPSESPSGANVLTF
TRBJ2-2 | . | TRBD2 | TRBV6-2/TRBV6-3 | TGTGCCAGCAGTCAGACTAGCGCACTCACCGGGGAGCTGTTTTTT | CASSQTSALTGELFF
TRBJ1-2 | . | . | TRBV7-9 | TGTGCCAGCAGCTCAGATAACTATGGCTACACCTTC | CASSSDNYGYTF
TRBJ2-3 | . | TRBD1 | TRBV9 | TGTGCCAGCAGCGTAGGCAGGGGGCGCGTCACAGATACGCAGTATTTT | CASSVGRGRVTDTQYF
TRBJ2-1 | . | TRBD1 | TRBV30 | TGTGCCTGGAGCTGGGGACAGGGGGTGAATGAGCAGTTCTTC | CAWSWGQGVNEQFF
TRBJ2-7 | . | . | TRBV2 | TGTGCCAGCAGAACAGGGCTCGAGCAGTACTTC | CASRTGLEQYF
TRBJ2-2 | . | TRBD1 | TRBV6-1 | TGTGCCAGCAGTGAAGATAGGGGGACAGGGTGGACCGGGGAGCTGTTTTTT | CASSEDRGTGWTGELFF
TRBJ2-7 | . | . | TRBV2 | TGTGCCAGCAGTACCGTGCGGGTCGAGCAGTACTTC | CASSTVRVEQYF
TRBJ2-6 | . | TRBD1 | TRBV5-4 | TGTGCCAGCAGCTTGGTCCCCGGACAGGGGGGCTCTGGGGCCAACGTCCTGACTTTC | CASSLVPGQGGSGANVLTF
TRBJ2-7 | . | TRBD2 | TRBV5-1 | TGCGCCAGCAGCCCGCGGGAGCTACTCTACGAGCAGTACTTC | CASSPRELLYEQYF
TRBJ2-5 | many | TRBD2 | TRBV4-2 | TGTGCCAGCAGCCAAGCGGCTAGCGGGAGGGTGGGCCGAGAGACCCAGTACTTC | CASSQAASGRVGRETQYF
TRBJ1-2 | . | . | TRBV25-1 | TGTGCCAGCAGCAAAACCGAGTACTATGGCTACACCTTC | CASSKTEYYGYTF
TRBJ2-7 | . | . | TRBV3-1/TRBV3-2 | TGTGCCAGCAGCCAGACAGGTACCCCCTACGAGCAGTACTTC | CASSQTGTPYEQYF
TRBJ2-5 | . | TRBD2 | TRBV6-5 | TGTGCCAGCACGTCTAGCGGGGAGGAGACCCAGTACTTC | CASTSSGEETQYF
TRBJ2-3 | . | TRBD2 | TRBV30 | TGTGCCTGGAGTGACGGGAGGTTAACTGATACGCAGTATTTT | CAWSDGRLTDTQYF
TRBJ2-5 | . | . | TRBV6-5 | TGTGCCAGCACTCAACCCCGAGCCGGTCAGGAGGTCCAGTACTTC | CASTQPRAGQEVQYF
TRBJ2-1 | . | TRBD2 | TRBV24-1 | TGTGCCACCAGTGAGGGGACTACGGCCAACAATGAGCAGTTCTTC | CATSEGTTANNEQFF
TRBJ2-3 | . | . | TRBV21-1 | TGTGCCAGCAGCAAAGGTGATAAGGGGGCACACAGCACAGATACGCAGTATTTT | CASSKGDKGAHSTDTQYF
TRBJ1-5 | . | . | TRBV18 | TGTGCCAGCTCGCTCGATAGAGGCAATCAGCCCCAGCATTTT | CASSLDRGNQPQHF
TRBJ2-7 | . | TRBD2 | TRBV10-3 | TGTGCCAGCGGACTAGCGACCAGTGAGCAGTACTTC | CASGLATSEQYF
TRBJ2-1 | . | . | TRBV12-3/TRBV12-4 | TGTGCCAGCAGTTTTGTCGATGAGCAGTTCTTC | CASSFVDEQFF
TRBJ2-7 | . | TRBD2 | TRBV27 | TGTGCCAGCAGTTTACGGACTAGCGGGAGCTCCTCCTACGAGCAGTACTTC | CASSLRTSGSSSYEQYF
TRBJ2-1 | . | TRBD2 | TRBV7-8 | TGTGCCAGCAGCTTAAGAGCGGGACGGAGGGATGAGCAGTTCTTC | CASSLRAGRRDEQFF
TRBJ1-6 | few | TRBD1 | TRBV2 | TGTGCCAGCACTTGGAGTTGGGACAGGGCGTATTCACCCCTCCACTTT | CASTWSWDRAYSPLHF
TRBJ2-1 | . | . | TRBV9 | TGTGCCAGCAGCGTAGGGGGAGCTAGCCCTAGCTCCTACAATGAGCAGTTCTTC | CASSVGGASPSSYNEQFF
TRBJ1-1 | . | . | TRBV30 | TGTGCCTGGACCCGGGGTAGGAGTACTGAAGCTTTCTTT | CAWTRGRSTEAFF
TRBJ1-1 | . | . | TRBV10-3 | TGTGCCATCAGTGAGTCCCAGGGATGGGTAACTGAAGCTTTCTTT | CAISESQGWVTEAFF
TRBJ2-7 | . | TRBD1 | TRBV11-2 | TGTGCCAGCAGCTTGACAGGGGACGGTCCCTACGAGCAGTACTTC | CASSLTGDGPYEQYF
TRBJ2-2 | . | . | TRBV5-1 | TGCGCCAGCAGCTCGGGAGTCCGACCGGGGGAGCTGTTTTTT | CASSSGVRPGELFF
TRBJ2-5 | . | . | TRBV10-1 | TGCGCCAGCAGCCCGACCCCGGGAAGAGAGACCCAGTACTTC | CASSPTPGRETQYF
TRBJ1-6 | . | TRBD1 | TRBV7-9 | TGTGCCAGCAGCTTAGGCCGGGACAGGGTTCGATCACCCCTCCACTTT | CASSLGRDRVRSPLHF